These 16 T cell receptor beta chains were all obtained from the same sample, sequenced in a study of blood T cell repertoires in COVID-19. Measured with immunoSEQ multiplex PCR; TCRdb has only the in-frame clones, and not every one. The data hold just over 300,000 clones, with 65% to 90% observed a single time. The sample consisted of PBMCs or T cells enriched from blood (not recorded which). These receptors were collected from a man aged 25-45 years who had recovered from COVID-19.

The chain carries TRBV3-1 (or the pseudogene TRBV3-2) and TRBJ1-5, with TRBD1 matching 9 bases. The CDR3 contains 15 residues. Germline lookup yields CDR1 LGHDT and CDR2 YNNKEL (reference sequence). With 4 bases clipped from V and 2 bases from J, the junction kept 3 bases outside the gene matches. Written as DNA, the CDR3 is TGTGCCAGCAGCCCACAGGGGGCTGGCAATCAGCCCCAGCATTTT. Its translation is CASSPQGAGNQPQHF.

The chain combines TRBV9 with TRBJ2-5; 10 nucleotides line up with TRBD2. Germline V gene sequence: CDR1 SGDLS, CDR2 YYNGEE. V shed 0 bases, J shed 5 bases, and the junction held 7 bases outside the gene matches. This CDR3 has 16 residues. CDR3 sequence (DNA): TGTGCCAGCAGCGTAGGAGTACTAGCGGGGAGGGAGACCCAGTACTTC. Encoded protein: CASSVGVLAGRETQYF.

The CDR3 nucleotides are TGTGCCAGCAGCGCTGGTACAGGGGCAAACCAAGAGACCCAGTACTTC. Its translation: CASSAGTGANQETQYF. The chain joins TRBV28 to TRBJ2-5; 7 positions match TRBD1. The CDR3 contains 16 residues. V dropped 6 bases and J dropped 0; count of bases not matched to a gene: 10. In germline, CDR1 is MDHEN, CDR2 SYDVKM. Using reference TRBV28 and TRBJ2-5 for the parts outside the CDR3, the full variable domain is DVKVTQSSRYLVKRTGEKVFLECVQDMDHENMFWYRQDPGLGLRLIYFSYDVKMKEKGDIPEGYSVSREKKERFSLILESASTNQTSMYLCASSAGTGANQETQYFGPGTRLLVL.

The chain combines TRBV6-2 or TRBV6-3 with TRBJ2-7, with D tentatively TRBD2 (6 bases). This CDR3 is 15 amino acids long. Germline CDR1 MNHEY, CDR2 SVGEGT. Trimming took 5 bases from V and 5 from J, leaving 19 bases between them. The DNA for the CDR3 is TGTGCCAGCAGTGATGGAGGGTGGACAATCAACGAGCAGTACTTC. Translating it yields CASSDGGWTINEQYF.

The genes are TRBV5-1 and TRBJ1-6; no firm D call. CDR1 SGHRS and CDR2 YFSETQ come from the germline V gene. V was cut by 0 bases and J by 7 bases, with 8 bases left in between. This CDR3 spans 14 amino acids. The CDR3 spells CASSLVQENSPLHF. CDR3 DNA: TGCGCCAGCAGCTTGGTTCAGGAAAATTCACCCCTCCACTTT.

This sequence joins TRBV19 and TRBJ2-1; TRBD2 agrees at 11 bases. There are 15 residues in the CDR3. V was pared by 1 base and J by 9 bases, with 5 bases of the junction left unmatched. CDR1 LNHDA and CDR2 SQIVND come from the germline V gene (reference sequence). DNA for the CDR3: TGTGCCAGTAGTATAGGCCTAGCGGGGGGTAGTGAGCAGTTCTTC. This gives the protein CASSIGLAGGSEQFF.

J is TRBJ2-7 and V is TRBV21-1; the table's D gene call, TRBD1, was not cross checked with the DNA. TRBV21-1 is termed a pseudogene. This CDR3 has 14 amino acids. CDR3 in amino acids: CASSGPGQGSEQYF. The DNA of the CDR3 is TGTGCCAGCAGCGGTCCGGGACAGGGTTCCGAGCAGTACTTC.

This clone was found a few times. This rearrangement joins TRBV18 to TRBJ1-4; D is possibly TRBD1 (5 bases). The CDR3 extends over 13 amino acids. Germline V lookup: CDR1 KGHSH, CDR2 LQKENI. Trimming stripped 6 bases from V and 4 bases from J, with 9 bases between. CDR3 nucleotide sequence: TGTGCCAGCTCTCTTGACAGTAATGAAAAACTGTTTTTT. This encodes CASSLDSNEKLFF. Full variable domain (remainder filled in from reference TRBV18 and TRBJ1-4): NAGVMQNPRHLVRRRGQEARLRCSPMKGHSHVYWYRQLPEEGLKFMVYLQKENIIDESGMPKERFSAEFPKEGPSILRIQQVVRGDSAAYFCASSLDSNEKLFFGSGTQLSVL.

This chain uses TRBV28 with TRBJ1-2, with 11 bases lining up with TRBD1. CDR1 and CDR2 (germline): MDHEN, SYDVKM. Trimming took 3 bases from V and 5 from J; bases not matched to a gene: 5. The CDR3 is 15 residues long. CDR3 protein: CASSFGTGGEYGYTF. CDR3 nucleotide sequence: TGTGCCAGCAGTTTCGGGACAGGGGGTGAGTATGGCTACACCTTC.

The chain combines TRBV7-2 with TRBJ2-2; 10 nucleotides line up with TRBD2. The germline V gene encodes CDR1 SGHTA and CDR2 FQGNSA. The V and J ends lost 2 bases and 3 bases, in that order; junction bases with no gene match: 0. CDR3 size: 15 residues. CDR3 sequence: CASSLLAGDTGELFF. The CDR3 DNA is TGTGCCAGCAGCTTACTAGCGGGAGACACCGGGGAGCTGTTTTTT.

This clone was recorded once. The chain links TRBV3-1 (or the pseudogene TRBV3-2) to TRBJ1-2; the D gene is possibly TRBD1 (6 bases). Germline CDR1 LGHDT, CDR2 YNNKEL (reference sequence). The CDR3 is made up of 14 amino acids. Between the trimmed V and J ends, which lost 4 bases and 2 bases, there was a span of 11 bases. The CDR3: CASSLRDTNYGYTF. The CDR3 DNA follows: TGTGCCAGCAGCCTACGGGACACAAACTATGGCTACACCTTC.

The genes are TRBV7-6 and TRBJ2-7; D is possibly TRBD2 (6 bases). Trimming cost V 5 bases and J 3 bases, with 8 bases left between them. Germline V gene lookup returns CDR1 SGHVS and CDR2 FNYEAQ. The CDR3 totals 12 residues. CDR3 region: CASSTGSYEQYF. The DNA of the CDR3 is TGTGCCAGCAGCACCGGGAGCTACGAGCAGTACTTC.

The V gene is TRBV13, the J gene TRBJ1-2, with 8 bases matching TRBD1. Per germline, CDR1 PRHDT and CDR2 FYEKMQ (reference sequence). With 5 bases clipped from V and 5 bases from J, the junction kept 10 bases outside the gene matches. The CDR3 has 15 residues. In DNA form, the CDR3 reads TGTGCCAGCAGCAGCACAACAGGGGGGTCTTATGGCTACACCTTC. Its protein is CASSSTTGGSYGYTF. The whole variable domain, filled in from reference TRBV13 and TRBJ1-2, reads AAGVIQSPRHLIKEKRETATLKCYPIPRHDTVYWYQQGPGQDPQFLISFYEKMQSDKGSIPDRFSAQQFSDYHSELNMSSLELGDSALYFCASSSTTGGSYGYTFGSGTRLTVV.

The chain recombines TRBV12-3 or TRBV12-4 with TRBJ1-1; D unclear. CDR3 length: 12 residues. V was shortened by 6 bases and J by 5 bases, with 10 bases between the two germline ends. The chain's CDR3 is CASRLFMTEAFF. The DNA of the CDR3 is TGTGCCAGCAGGTTGTTTATGACTGAAGCTTTCTTT.

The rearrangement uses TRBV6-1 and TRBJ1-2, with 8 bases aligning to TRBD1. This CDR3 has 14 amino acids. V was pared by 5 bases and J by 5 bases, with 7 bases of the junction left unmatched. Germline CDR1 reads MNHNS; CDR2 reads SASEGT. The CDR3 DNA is TGTGCCAGCAGTAAAGAGACAGGGGCATATGGCTACACCTTC. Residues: CASSKETGAYGYTF.

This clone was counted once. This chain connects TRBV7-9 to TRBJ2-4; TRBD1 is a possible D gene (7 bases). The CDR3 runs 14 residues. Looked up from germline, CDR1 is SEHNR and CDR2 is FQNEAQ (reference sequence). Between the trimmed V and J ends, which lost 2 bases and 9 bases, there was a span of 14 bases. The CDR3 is CASSLTQGGGIQYF. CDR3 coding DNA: TGTGCCAGCAGCTTAACTCAGGGGGGAGGCATTCAGTACTTC. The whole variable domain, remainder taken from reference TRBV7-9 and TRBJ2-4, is DTGVSQNPRHKITKRGQNVTFRCDPISEHNRLYWYRQTLGQGPEFLTYFQNEAQLEKSRLLSDRFSAERPKGSFSTLEIQRTEQGDSAMYLCASSLTQGGGIQYFGAGTRLSVL.